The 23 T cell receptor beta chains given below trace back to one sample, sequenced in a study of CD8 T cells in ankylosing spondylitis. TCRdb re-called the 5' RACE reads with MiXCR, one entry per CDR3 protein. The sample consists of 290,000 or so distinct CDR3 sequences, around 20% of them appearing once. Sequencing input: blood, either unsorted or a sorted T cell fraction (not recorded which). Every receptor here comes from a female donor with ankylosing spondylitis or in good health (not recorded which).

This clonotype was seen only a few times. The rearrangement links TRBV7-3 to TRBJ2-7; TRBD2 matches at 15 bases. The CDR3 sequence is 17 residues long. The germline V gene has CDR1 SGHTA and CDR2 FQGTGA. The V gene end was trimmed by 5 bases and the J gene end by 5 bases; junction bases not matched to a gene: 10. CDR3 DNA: TGTGCCAGCAGCCACCGGGGACTAGCGGGAGGCTTTCACGAGCAGTACTTC. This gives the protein CASSHRGLAGGFHEQYF. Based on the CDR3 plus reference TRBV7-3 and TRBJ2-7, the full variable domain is GAGVSQTPSNKVTEKGKYVELRCDPISGHTALYWYRQSLGQGPEFLIYFQGTGAADDSGLPNDRFFAVRPEGSVSTLKIQRTERGDSAVYLCASSHRGLAGGFHEQYFGPGTRLTVT.

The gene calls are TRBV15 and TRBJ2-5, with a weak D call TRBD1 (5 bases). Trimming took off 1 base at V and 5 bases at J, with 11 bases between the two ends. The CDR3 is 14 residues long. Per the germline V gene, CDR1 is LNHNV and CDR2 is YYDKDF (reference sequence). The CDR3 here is CATSRGPGRETQYF. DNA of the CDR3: TGTGCCACCAGCAGAGGGCCAGGGCGGGAGACCCAGTACTTC.

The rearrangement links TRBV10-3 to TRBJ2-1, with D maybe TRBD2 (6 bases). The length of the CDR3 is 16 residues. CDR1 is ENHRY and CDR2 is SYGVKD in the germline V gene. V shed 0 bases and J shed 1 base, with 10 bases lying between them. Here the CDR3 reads CAISESTGGSYNEQFF. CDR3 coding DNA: TGTGCCATCAGTGAGTCAACTGGGGGGTCCTACAATGAGCAGTTCTTC.

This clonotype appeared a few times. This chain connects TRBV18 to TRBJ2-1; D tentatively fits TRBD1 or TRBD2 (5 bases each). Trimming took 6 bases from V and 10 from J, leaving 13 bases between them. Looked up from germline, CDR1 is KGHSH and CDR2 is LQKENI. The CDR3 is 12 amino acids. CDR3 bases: TGTGCCAGCTCCCTGGGGGAGAGGGAGCAGTTCTTC. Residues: CASSLGEREQFF. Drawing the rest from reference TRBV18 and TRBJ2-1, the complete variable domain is NAGVMQNPRHLVRRRGQEARLRCSPMKGHSHVYWYRQLPEEGLKFMVYLQKENIIDESGMPKERFSAEFPKEGPSILRIQQVVRGDSAAYFCASSLGEREQFFGPGTRLTVL.

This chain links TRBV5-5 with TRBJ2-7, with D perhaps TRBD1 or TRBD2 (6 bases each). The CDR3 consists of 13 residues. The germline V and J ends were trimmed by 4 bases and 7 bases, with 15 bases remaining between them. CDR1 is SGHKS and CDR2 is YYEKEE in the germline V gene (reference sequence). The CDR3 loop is CASSQLGAGEQYF. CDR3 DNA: TGTGCCAGCAGCCAGTTGGGGGCGGGGGAGCAGTACTTC.

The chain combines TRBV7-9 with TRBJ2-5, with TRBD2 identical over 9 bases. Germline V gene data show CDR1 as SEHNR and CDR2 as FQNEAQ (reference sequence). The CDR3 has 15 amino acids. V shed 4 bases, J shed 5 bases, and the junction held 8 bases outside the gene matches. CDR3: CASSYGLANQETQYF. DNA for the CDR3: TGTGCCAGCAGCTACGGACTAGCGAATCAGGAGACCCAGTACTTC.

CDR3 bases: TGTGCCAGCAGCTGGAAATTCCGGGAGACCCAGTACTTC. Amino acid sequence: CASSWKFRETQYF. The gene calls are TRBV7-2 and TRBJ2-5; no definite D call. The germline V gene encodes CDR1 SGHTA and CDR2 FQGNSA. This CDR3 is built from 13 residues. Trimming stripped 4 bases from V and 5 bases from J, with 11 bases between.

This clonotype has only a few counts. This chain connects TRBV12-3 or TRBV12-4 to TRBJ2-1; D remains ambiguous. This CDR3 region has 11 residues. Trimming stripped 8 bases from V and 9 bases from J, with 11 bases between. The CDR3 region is CASAWVGEQFF. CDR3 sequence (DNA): TGTGCCAGCGCCTGGGTTGGTGAGCAGTTCTTC.

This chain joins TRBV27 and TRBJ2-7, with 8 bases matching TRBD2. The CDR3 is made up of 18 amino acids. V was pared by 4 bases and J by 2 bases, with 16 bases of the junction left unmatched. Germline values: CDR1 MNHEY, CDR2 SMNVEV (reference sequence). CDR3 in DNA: TGTGCCAGCAGTTCCGGACTAGCTTACCCCAAGCAAGCCTACGAGCAGTACTTC. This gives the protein CASSSGLAYPKQAYEQYF.

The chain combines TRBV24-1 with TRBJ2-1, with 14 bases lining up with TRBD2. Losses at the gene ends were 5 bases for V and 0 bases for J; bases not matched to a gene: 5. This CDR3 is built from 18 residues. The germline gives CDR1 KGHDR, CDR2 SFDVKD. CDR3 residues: CATSGKTSGRASYNEQFF. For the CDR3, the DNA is TGTGCCACCAGTGGAAAGACTAGCGGGAGGGCCTCCTACAATGAGCAGTTCTTC.

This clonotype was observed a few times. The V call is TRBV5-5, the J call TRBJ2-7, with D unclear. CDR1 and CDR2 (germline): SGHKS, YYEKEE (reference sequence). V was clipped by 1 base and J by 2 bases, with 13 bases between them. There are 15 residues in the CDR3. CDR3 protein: CASSLNMGIPYEQYF. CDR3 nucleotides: TGTGCCAGCAGCTTGAATATGGGGATTCCCTACGAGCAGTACTTC.

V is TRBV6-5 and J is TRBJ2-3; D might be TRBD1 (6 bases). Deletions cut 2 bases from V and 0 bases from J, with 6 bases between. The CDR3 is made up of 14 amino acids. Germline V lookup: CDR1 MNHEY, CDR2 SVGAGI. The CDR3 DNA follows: TGTGCCAGCAGTTACCAGGGGAGCACAGATACGCAGTATTTT. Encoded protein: CASSYQGSTDTQYF.

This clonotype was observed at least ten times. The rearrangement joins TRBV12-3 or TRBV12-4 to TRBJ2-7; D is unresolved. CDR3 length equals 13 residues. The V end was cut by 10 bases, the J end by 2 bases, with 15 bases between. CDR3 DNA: TGTGCCACCGCCCGTGGGGAAGCCTACGAGCAGTACTTC. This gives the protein CATARGEAYEQYF.

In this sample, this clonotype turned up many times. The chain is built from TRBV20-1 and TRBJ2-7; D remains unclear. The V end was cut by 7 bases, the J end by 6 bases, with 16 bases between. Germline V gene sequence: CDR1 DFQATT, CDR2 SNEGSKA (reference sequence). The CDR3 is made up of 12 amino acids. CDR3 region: CSVHSGPSEQYF. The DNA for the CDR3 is TGCAGTGTCCACTCCGGCCCAAGCGAGCAGTACTTC.

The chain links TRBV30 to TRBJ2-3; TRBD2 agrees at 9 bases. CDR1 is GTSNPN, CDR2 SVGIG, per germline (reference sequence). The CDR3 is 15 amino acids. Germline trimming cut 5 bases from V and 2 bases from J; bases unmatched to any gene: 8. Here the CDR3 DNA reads TGTGCCTGGGGGGGACTAGCAGAGATCACAGATACGCAGTATTTT. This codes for CAWGGLAEITDTQYF.

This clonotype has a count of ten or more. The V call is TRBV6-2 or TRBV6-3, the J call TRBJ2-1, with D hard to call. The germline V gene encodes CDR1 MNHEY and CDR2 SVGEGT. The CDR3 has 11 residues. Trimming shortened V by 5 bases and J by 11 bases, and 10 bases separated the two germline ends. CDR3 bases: TGTGCCAGCAGTCAAGCACCGAAGCAGTTCTTC. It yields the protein CASSQAPKQFF.

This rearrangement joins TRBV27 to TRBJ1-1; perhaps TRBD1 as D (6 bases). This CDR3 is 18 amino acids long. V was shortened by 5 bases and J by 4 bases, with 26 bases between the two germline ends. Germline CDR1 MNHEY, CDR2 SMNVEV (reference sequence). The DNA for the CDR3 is TGTGCCAGCAGTCCCGGCGCCAGGGGCGCTATCTTGAGCACTGAAGCTTTCTTT. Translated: CASSPGARGAILSTEAFF.

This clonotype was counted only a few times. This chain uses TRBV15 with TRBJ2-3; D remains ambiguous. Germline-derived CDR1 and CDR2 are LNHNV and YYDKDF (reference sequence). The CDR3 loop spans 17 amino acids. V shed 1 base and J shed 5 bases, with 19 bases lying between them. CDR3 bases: TGTGCCACCAGCAGAGGTGTATCCCCACCTCGCGGAGATACGCAGTATTTT. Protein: CATSRGVSPPRGDTQYF.

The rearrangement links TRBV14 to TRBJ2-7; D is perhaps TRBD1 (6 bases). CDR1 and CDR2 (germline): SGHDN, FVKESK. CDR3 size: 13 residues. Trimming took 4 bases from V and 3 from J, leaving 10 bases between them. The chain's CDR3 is CASSPGHGYEQYF. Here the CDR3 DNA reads TGTGCCAGCAGCCCGGGACACGGCTACGAGCAGTACTTC.

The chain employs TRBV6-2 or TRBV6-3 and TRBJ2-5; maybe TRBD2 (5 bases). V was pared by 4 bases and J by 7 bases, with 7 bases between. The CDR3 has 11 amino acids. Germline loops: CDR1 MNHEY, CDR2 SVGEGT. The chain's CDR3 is CASSFRGTQYF. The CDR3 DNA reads TGTGCCAGCAGTTTCCGGGGGACCCAGTACTTC.

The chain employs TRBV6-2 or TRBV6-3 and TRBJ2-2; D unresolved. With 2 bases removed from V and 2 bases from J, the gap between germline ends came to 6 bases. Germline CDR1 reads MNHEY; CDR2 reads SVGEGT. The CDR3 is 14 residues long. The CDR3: CASSYGRNTGELFF. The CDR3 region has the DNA TGTGCCAGCAGTTACGGACGAAACACCGGGGAGCTGTTTTTT.

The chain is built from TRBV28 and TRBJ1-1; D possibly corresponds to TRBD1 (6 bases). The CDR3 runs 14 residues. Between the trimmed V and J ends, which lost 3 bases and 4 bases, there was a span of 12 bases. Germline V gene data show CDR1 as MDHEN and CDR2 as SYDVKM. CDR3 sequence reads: CASSLEGGGTEAFF. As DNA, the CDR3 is TGTGCCAGCAGTTTGGAGGGGGGGGGCACTGAAGCTTTCTTT.

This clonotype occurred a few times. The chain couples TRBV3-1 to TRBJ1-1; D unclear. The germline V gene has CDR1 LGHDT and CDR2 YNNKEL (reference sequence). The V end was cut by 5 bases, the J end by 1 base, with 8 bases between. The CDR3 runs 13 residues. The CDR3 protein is CASSSRRNTEAFF. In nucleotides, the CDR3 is TGTGCCAGCAGCTCCAGGCGGAACACTGAAGCTTTCTTT.